This is a list of T cell receptor beta chains from one sample in a study of OX40 agonist ivuxolimab in advanced cancers. Measured with immunoSEQ multiplex PCR; TCRdb has only the in-frame clones, and not every one. This table holds around 66,000 clones, roughly 85% found once. The sample was CD4+ or CD8+ T cells sorted from blood, taken in a trial of the OX40 agonist ivuxolimab. The source of these receptors is an adult with an advanced solid tumor such as melanoma, head and neck, liver or kidney cancer. CDR3s include the opening cysteine and the closing phenylalanine or tryptophan. The D gene is left open where the match is weak. A row's size may be missing; if present it is once, few, many or a size class.

TRBV5-1,TRBJ1-1,.,.,TGCGCCAGCAGCTTGGCAGGAAGTATTGGAGCGAGCACTGAAGCTTTCTTT,CASSLAGSIGASTEAFF
TRBV2,TRBJ1-1,.,.,TGTGCCAGCGGCCGGCAATTGGGCACTGAAGCTTTCTTT,CASGRQLGTEAFF
TRBV5-1,TRBJ2-5,once,.,TGCGCCAGCAGGGGGAACCAAGAGACCCAGTACTTC,CASRGNQETQYF
TRBV10-3,TRBJ2-2,.,.,TGTGCCATCACCCCCGGGAGTCACGGGGAGCTGTTTTTT,CAITPGSHGELFF
TRBV7-9,TRBJ1-1,.,.,TGTGCCAGCAGCTTAGACGGCAGGGCGAACACTGAAGCTTTCTTT,CASSLDGRANTEAFF
TRBV7-8,TRBJ1-2,few,TRBD1,TGTGCCAGCAGCTTCGGGACAGGGGAGGGCTACACCTTC,CASSFGTGEGYTF
TRBV25-1,TRBJ2-1,once,TRBD2,TGTGCCAGCAGACTCGGGACTAGTTTCGGTGAGCAGTTCTTC,CASRLGTSFGEQFF
TRBV19,TRBJ1-1,.,.,TGTGCCAGTATAAGGGTTGGCACTGAAGCTTTCTTT,CASIRVGTEAFF
TRBV7-8,TRBJ2-2,.,.,TGTGCCAGCAGCTCACAAACCACCGGGGAGCTGTTTTTT,CASSSQTTGELFF
TRBV19,TRBJ1-1,.,.,TGTGCCACCCTCTTCTGGGGGGTTACTGAAGCTTTCTTT,CATLFWGVTEAFF
TRBV6-1,TRBJ2-7,few,.,TGTGCCAGCAGTGTACAGTACGGATCCTACGAGCAGTACTTC,CASSVQYGSYEQYF
TRBV7-2,TRBJ1-1,.,.,TGTGCCAGCAGCTTAGGGACAGCTAACACTGAAGCTTTCTTT,CASSLGTANTEAFF
TRBV7-6,TRBJ2-7,once,.,TGTGCCAGCAGCTTATCAGGGTCCTCCTACGAGCAGTACTTC,CASSLSGSSYEQYF
TRBV7-3,TRBJ2-5,.,.,TGTGCCAGCAGCTTTTCGTACCAAGAGACCCAGTACTTC,CASSFSYQETQYF
TRBV27,TRBJ1-5,.,.,TGTGCCAGCAGTTTCGCGAGCCAGGGAGGCAATCAGCCCCAGCATTTT,CASSFASQGGNQPQHF
TRBV2,TRBJ2-7,.,TRBD2,TGTGCCAGCGGGGGGAGGGTCTACGAGCAGTACTTC,CASGGRVYEQYF
TRBV6-5,TRBJ1-3,.,TRBD1,TGTGCCAGCAGTCCGACAGGGGGGTCTGGAAACACCATATATTTT,CASSPTGGSGNTIYF
TRBV9,TRBJ2-6,.,.,TGTGCCAGCAGCGTAGAGAGAGGGCGGTTCTCTGGGGCCAACGTCCTGACTTTC,CASSVERGRFSGANVLTF
TRBV7-9,TRBJ1-2,.,.,TGTGCCAGCAGCCTCTGGGGGGCTAACTATGGCTACACCTTC,CASSLWGANYGYTF
TRBV19,TRBJ1-5,.,TRBD1,TGTGCCAGTAGTAATACAGGGGGCCTTCAGCCCCAGCATTTT,CASSNTGGLQPQHF
TRBV6-5,TRBJ1-2,.,.,TGTGCCAGCACCCGCGGGAGGGGCTATGGCTACACCTTC,CASTRGRGYGYTF
TRBV6-1,TRBJ1-2,.,.,TGTGCCAGCAGTAATAACTATGGCTACACCTTC,CASSNNYGYTF
TRBV19,TRBJ2-2,once,.,TGTGCCAGTACTGACAGATACACCGGGGAGCTGTTTTTT,CASTDRYTGELFF
TRBV19,TRBJ2-3,.,TRBD1,TGTGCCAGCCGGGACAGGGGACTCGATACGCAGTATTTT,CASRDRGLDTQYF
TRBV7-3,TRBJ2-3,.,.,TGTGCCAGCAGCTCCAGGGACACCACAGATACGCAGTATTTT,CASSSRDTTDTQYF
TRBV6-5,TRBJ1-2,.,.,TGTGCCAGCAGAGGACAGCCCTATGGCTACACCTTC,CASRGQPYGYTF
TRBV9,TRBJ2-7,.,.,TGTGCCAGCAGCGCCAGACTGGCCCCCTACGAGCAGTACTTC,CASSARLAPYEQYF
TRBV27,TRBJ2-6,.,TRBD1,TGTGCCAGCAGTTTACGTATTCGACAGGGACGCTCTGGGGCCAACGTCCTGACTTTC,CASSLRIRQGRSGANVLTF
TRBV19,TRBJ1-2,.,.,TGTGCCAGTAAGAAAGGCCCTCTCTATGGCTACACCTTC,CASKKGPLYGYTF
TRBV7-2,TRBJ2-7,.,TRBD2,TGTGCCAGCAGCGTCCTGCGGGGGGCCGGCGAGCAGTACTTC,CASSVLRGAGEQYF
TRBV7-3,TRBJ2-2,.,TRBD2,TGTGCCAGCAGCCCCTCGAGCGGGGGCCTCCCCGGGGAGCTGTTTTTT,CASSPSSGGLPGELFF
TRBV6-5,TRBJ2-4,.,.,TGTGCCAGCAGTTACTCGAGAAGTTTTGGAAACATTCAGTACTTC,CASSYSRSFGNIQYF
TRBV7-2,TRBJ2-1,.,TRBD1,TGTGCCAGCAGCTCCTTAAGGGACAGGGGAGAAGAGCAGTTCTTC,CASSSLRDRGEEQFF
TRBV4-1,TRBJ1-4,.,.,TGCGCCAGCAGCTTCAATTTCCAGGGGATGGATGAAAAACTGTTTTTT,CASSFNFQGMDEKLFF
TRBV28,TRBJ1-2,.,.,TGTGCCACTCTACGGGAGGGCGGGGAGGGCTACACCTTC,CATLREGGEGYTF
TRBV9,TRBJ2-1,.,TRBD2,TGTGCCAGCAGCTCTAGCGGGAGGGCCAAAAATAATGAGCAGTTCTTC,CASSSSGRAKNNEQFF
TRBV7-2,TRBJ2-7,.,TRBD1,TGTGCCAGCAGCTCGCAGGGGGCGAGCTCCTACGAGCAGTACTTC,CASSSQGASSYEQYF
TRBV7-3,TRBJ2-7,.,TRBD1,TGTGCCAGCAGGTCCGGGACAGGGAACTACGAGCAGTACTTC,CASRSGTGNYEQYF
TRBV11-1,TRBJ1-3,.,TRBD1,TGTGCCAGCAGCCAACTCGGACAGGGCGGAAACACCATATATTTT,CASSQLGQGGNTIYF
TRBV2,TRBJ2-3,.,TRBD1,TGTGCCAGCAGGATCGACAGGGGGCGCTCGGATACGCAGTATTTT,CASRIDRGRSDTQYF